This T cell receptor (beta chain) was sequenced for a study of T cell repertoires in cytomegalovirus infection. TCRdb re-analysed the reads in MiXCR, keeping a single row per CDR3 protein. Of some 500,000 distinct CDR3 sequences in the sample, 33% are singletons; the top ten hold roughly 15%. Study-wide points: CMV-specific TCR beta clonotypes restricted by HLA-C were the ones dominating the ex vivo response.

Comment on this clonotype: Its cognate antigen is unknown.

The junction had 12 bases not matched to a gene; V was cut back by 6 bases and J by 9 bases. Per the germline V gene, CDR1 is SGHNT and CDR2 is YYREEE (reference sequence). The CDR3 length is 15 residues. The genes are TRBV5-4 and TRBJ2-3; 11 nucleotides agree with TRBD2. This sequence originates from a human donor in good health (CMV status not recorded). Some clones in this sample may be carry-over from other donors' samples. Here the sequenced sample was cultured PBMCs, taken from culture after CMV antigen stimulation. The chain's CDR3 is CASTPGLAEPETQYF. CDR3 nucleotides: TGTGCCAGCACTCCGGGACTAGCGGAACCCGAAACGCAGTATTTT.